This T cell receptor (beta chain) was captured in a study of cytomegalovirus exposure and HLA in healthy donors. The CDR3 spans 12 residues. The germline V gene encodes CDR1 SQVTM and CDR2 ANQGSEA. V lost 7 bases and J lost 4, with 11 bases in between. With 60 Vbeta and 13 Jbeta primers, the PCR was carried out. TCRdb keeps only in-frame clones here, not all; method: immunoSEQ multiplex PCR. Here the sample spans more than 60,000 clones, just under 80% being singletons. This clonotype was obtained from a woman in her 30s in good health and CMV-seronegative. The specimen sequenced was PBMCs. The chain recombines TRBV29-1 with TRBJ1-5; possibly TRBD1 for D (6 bases). The CDR3 bases are TGCAGCGCCCGGACAGCGAATCAGCCCCAGCATTTT. Translated: CSARTANQPQHF.